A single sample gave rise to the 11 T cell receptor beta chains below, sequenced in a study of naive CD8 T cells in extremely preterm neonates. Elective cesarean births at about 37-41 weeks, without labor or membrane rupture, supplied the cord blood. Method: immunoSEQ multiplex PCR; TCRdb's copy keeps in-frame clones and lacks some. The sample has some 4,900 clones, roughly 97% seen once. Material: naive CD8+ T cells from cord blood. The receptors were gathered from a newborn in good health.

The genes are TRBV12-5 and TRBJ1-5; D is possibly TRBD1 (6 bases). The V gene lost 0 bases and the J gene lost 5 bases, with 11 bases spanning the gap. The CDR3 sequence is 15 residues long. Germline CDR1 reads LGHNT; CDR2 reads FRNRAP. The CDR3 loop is CASGLVQGTDQPQHF. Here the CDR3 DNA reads TGTGCTAGTGGTTTGGTACAGGGCACCGATCAGCCCCAGCATTTT.

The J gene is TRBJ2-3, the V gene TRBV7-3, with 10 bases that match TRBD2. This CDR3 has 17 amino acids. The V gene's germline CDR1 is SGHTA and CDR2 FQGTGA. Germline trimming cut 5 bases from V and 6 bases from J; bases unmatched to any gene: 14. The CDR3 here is CASSLPRERGGLDTQYF. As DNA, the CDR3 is TGTGCCAGCAGCCTCCCTCGAGAGCGGGGGGGCCTCGATACGCAGTATTTT.

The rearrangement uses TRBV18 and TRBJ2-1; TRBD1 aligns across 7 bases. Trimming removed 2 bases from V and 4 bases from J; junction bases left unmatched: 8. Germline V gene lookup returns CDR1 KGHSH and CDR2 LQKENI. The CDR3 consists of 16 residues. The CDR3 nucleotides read TGTGCCAGCTCACCAGGAGACAGGGAATGGTACAATGAGCAGTTCTTC. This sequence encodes CASSPGDREWYNEQFF.

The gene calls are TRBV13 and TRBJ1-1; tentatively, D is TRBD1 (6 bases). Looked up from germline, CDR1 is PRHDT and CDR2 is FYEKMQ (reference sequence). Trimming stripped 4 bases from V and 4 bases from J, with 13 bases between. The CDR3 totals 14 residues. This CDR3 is CASSSQGSGTEAFF. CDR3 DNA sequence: TGTGCCAGCAGCTCACAGGGCTCAGGCACTGAAGCTTTCTTT.

The DNA for the CDR3 is TGTGCCTGGAGTCACGGGACAGGGGGTAATGAGCAGTACTTC. This sequence encodes CAWSHGTGGNEQYF. The chain has TRBV30 and TRBJ2-7; TRBD1 agrees at 11 bases. CDR1 and CDR2 (germline): GTSNPN, SVGIG (reference sequence). The CDR3 runs to 14 residues. J was trimmed by 7 bases and V by 2 bases; bases with no gene match: 7.

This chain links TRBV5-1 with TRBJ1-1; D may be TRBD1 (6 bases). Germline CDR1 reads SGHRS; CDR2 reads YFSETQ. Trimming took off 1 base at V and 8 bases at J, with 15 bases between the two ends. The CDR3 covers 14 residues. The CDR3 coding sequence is TGCGCCAGCAGCTTGTACCAGGGGATGGGAGAAGCTTTCTTT. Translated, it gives CASSLYQGMGEAFF.

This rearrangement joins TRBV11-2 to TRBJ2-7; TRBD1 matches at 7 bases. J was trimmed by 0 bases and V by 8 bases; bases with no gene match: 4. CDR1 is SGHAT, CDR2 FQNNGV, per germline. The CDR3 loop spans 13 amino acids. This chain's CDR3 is CASGDRASYEQYF. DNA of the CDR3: TGTGCCAGCGGCGACAGGGCCTCCTACGAGCAGTACTTC.

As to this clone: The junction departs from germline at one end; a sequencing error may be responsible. The CDR3 DNA reads as TGCAGCGTCGAAGTACTGGGGCTTCCCTACGAGCAGTACTTC. It encodes CSVEVLGLPYEQYF. The V and J genes are TRBV29-1 and TRBJ2-7; D might be TRBD1 (5 bases). This CDR3 region has 14 residues. Germline CDR1 is SQVTM and CDR2 is ANQGSEA.

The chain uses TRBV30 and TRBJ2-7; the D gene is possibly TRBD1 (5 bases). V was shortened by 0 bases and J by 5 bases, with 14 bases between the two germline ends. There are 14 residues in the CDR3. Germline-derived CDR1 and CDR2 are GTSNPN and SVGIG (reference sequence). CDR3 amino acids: CAWSVGQGGDEQYF. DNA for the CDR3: TGTGCCTGGAGTGTTGGGCAGGGCGGCGACGAGCAGTACTTC.

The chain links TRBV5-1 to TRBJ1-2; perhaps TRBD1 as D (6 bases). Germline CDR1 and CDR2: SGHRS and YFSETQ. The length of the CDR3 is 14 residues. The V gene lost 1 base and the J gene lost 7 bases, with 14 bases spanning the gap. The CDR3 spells CASSLPGASRGYTF. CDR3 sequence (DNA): TGCGCCAGCAGCTTGCCAGGGGCGAGTCGTGGCTACACCTTC.

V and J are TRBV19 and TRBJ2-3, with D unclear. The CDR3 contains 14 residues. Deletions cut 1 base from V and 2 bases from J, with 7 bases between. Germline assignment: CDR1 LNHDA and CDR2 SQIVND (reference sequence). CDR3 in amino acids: CASSIGQATDTQYF. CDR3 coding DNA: TGTGCCAGTAGTATAGGTCAGGCCACAGATACGCAGTATTTT.